Each of the 20 T cell receptor beta chains below was sequenced from the same sample in a study of cytomegalovirus exposure and HLA in healthy donors. Here immunoSEQ multiplex PCR was the method, and the copy in TCRdb shows in-frame clones only, minus some. The sample includes around 400,000 clones, about nine tenths of them seen just once. Sequences were obtained from PBMCs. These receptor sequences come from a woman between 18 and 29 years old in good health and CMV-seronegative.

This sequence joins TRBV4-1 and TRBJ2-7, with D tentatively TRBD2 (6 bases). Between the trimmed V and J ends, which lost 5 bases and 6 bases, there was a span of 11 bases. CDR1 is MGHRA, CDR2 YSYEKL, per germline. The CDR3 extends over 12 amino acids. In nucleotides, the CDR3 is TGCGCCAGCAGCGGCCGGGGGAGCGAGCAGTACTTC. As protein: CASSGRGSEQYF.

The chain links TRBV6-5 to TRBJ2-7; D is ambiguous. Trimming pared 2 bases from V and 0 bases from J, leaving 11 bases between. Per the germline V gene, CDR1 is MNHEY and CDR2 is SVGAGI. The CDR3 is made up of 15 amino acids. The CDR3 sequence: CASSYALGSSYEQYF. DNA of the CDR3: TGTGCCAGCAGTTACGCATTGGGCAGCTCCTACGAGCAGTACTTC.

The chain uses TRBV14 and TRBJ1-2; D remains unclear. Germline CDR1 reads SGHDN; CDR2 reads FVKESK. This CDR3 comprises 13 residues. The germline V and J ends were trimmed by 1 base and 7 bases, with 10 bases remaining between them. CDR3 nucleotides: TGTGCCAGCAGCCAAGCCCCCCCCCGTGGCTACACCTTC. It yields the protein CASSQAPPRGYTF.

The V and J genes are TRBV7-6 and TRBJ2-7; 9 bases agree with TRBD1. The junction had 5 bases not matched to a gene; V was cut back by 3 bases and J by 5 bases. There are 14 residues in the CDR3. Germline V CDR1 and CDR2: SGHVS, FNYEAQ. The CDR3 here is CASSLSGQGNEQYF. The CDR3 nucleotides read TGTGCCAGCAGCTTGTCGGGACAGGGAAACGAGCAGTACTTC.

The chain couples TRBV9 to TRBJ2-7; 7 nucleotides agree with TRBD2. V was pared by 4 bases and J by 5 bases, with 6 bases of the junction left unmatched. This CDR3 comprises 13 residues. Germline CDR1 and CDR2: SGDLS and YYNGEE. In DNA form, the CDR3 reads TGTGCCAGCAGCCAAGCGGGATCTCACGAGCAGTACTTC. It yields the protein CASSQAGSHEQYF.

The CDR3 nucleotides are TGTGCCAGCAGAAGGACAGGGGGTTCCTATAATTCACCCCTCCACTTT. Translating gives CASRRTGGSYNSPLHF. The chain uses TRBV27 and TRBJ1-6, with 10 bases matching TRBD1. Germline CDR1 and CDR2: MNHEY and SMNVEV (reference sequence). The length of the CDR3 is 16 residues. Losses at the gene ends were 6 bases for V and 1 base for J; bases not matched to a gene: 3.

The chain is built from TRBV7-9 and TRBJ2-7; 14 nucleotides align to TRBD2. Germline values: CDR1 SEHNR, CDR2 FQNEAQ (reference sequence). This CDR3 has 16 amino acids. V gave up 5 bases and J gave up 6 bases; unmatched junction bases: 9. CDR3 amino acids: CASSPRGLAGVPEQYF. CDR3 nucleotide sequence: TGTGCCAGCAGCCCTAGGGGACTAGCGGGAGTGCCCGAGCAGTACTTC.

The chain carries TRBV29-1 and TRBJ2-6, with TRBD1 matching over 7 bases. CDR3 length equals 15 residues. The germline gives CDR1 SQVTM, CDR2 ANQGSEA. With 4 bases clipped from V and 0 bases from J, the junction kept 3 bases outside the gene matches. The CDR3 region has the DNA TGCAGCGTTGCACAGGGGACCTCTGGGGCCAACGTCCTGACTTTC. This encodes CSVAQGTSGANVLTF.

This clone has only one observation. J is TRBJ2-3 and V is TRBV2; 8 positions agree with TRBD2. The trim removed 8 bases at V and 4 bases at J, leaving 11 bases unmatched. The germline V gene encodes CDR1 SNHLY and CDR2 FYNNEI. The CDR3 spans 15 residues. CDR3 in DNA: TGTGCCAGCTGGACGAGCGGGGGAGTAGCAGATACGCAGTATTTT. This encodes CASWTSGGVADTQYF.

J is TRBJ2-7 and V is TRBV7-9; 8 bases align to TRBD1. Germline V gene lookup returns CDR1 SEHNR and CDR2 FQNEAQ (reference sequence). The CDR3 loop spans 17 amino acids. V lost 5 bases and J lost 0; bases outside the gene matches: 12. The CDR3 region has the DNA TGTGCCAGCAGCCCCGGGGCCGACAGGGGCAGCTCCTACGAGCAGTACTTC. Protein product: CASSPGADRGSSYEQYF.

This chain links TRBV5-4 with TRBJ2-1, with 8 positions matching TRBD2. The CDR3 has 17 residues. J was trimmed by 2 bases and V by 3 bases; bases with no gene match: 10. CDR1 and CDR2 (germline): SGHNT, YYREEE (reference sequence). The CDR3 sequence is CASSSPLSGETYNEQFF. The CDR3 DNA is TGTGCCAGCAGCTCTCCTCTTAGCGGGGAAACCTACAATGAGCAGTTCTTC. Filled out from reference TRBV5-4 and TRBJ2-1, the complete variable domain reads ETGVTQSPTHLIKTRGQQVTLRCSSQSGHNTVSWYQQALGQGPQFIFQYYREEENGRGNFPPRFSGLQFPNYSSELNVNALELDDSALYLCASSSPLSGETYNEQFFGPGTRLTVL.

V usage is TRBV28 and J usage is TRBJ1-2; 7 bases are shared with TRBD1. CDR3 length equals 13 residues. Per the germline V gene, CDR1 is MDHEN and CDR2 is SYDVKM. The V and J ends lost 5 bases and 4 bases, in that order; junction bases with no gene match: 4. This CDR3 is CASSPTGSYGYTF. DNA for the CDR3: TGTGCCAGCAGTCCGACAGGGAGCTATGGCTACACCTTC.

This clone occurred a few times. The rearrangement joins TRBV27 to TRBJ2-7; D is possibly TRBD1 (5 bases). V lost 0 bases to trimming and J lost 2 bases, with 11 bases between them. This CDR3 spans 15 amino acids. Looked up from germline, CDR1 is MNHEY and CDR2 is SMNVEV (reference sequence). The CDR3 spells CASSLSMGRPYEQYF. CDR3 coding DNA: TGTGCCAGCAGTTTATCGATGGGGCGTCCCTACGAGCAGTACTTC.

The chain combines TRBV7-9 with TRBJ1-5; D may be TRBD1 (5 bases). This CDR3 is 15 amino acids long. Per the germline V gene, CDR1 is SEHNR and CDR2 is FQNEAQ (reference sequence). The V gene lost 5 bases and the J gene lost 6 bases, with 17 bases spanning the gap. In DNA form, the CDR3 reads TGTGCCAGCAGCCCTGGTAAAGGGGTTGGTCAGCCCCAGCATTTT. Its translation is CASSPGKGVGQPQHF.

This clone was seen just once. The chain joins TRBV27 to TRBJ2-7; 9 positions agree with TRBD2. Germline V gene sequence: CDR1 MNHEY, CDR2 SMNVEV (reference sequence). The CDR3 has 15 residues. With V trimmed by 3 bases and J by 0 bases, 3 bases remained unmatched. CDR3 in DNA: TGTGCCAGCAGTTTGCGGGAGGGCCTCTCCTACGAGCAGTACTTC. Its translation is CASSLREGLSYEQYF.

The V call is TRBV30, the J call TRBJ1-6; D call uncertain. The length of the CDR3 is 15 residues. Per the germline V gene, CDR1 is GTSNPN and CDR2 is SVGIG (reference sequence). The V end lost 3 bases, the J end lost 1 base, and 10 bases lay between the germline ends. The CDR3 nucleotides are TGTGCCTGGAGGGGCATACGATCCTATAATTCACCCCTCCACTTT. It codes for CAWRGIRSYNSPLHF.

This rearrangement joins TRBV6-4 to TRBJ1-6, with a weak D call TRBD1 (6 bases). Germline CDR1 MRHNA, CDR2 SNTAGT. Between the trimmed V and J ends, which lost 6 bases and 4 bases, there was a span of 34 bases. The CDR3 covers 22 residues. The CDR3 loop reads CASRDTGISPREFQKYNSPLHF. CDR3 bases: TGTGCCAGCAGAGACACAGGGATTTCTCCTCGAGAATTCCAAAAGTATAATTCACCCCTCCACTTT.

This chain uses TRBV6-1 with TRBJ1-1; 8 nucleotides align to TRBD1. Germline V lookup: CDR1 MNHNS, CDR2 SASEGT. The CDR3 is 16 residues long. Unmatched junction bases numbered 10, after V lost 4 bases and J lost 3 bases. CDR3 region: CASSAVLRGHDTEAFF. CDR3 nucleotides: TGTGCCAGCAGTGCAGTGCTCAGGGGGCATGACACTGAAGCTTTCTTT.

The chain has TRBV2 and TRBJ1-5, with 7 bases aligning to TRBD1. V shed 4 bases and J 0 bases; nucleotides not matched to a gene: 3. The CDR3 spans 15 residues. Germline V gene sequence: CDR1 SNHLY, CDR2 FYNNEI. The CDR3 DNA reads TGTGCCAGCAGTGGACAGGGAAGTAGCAATCAGCCCCAGCATTTT. It translates to CASSGQGSSNQPQHF.

The CDR3 spells CASSSIGGVETQYF. CDR3 sequence (DNA): TGCGCCAGCAGCTCGATTGGGGGCGTAGAGACCCAGTACTTC. The chain couples TRBV4-1 to TRBJ2-5; a weak D match, TRBD1 (6 bases). V gave up 5 bases and J gave up 4 bases, with 14 bases separating them. CDR3 size: 14 residues. The V gene's germline CDR1 is MGHRA and CDR2 YSYEKL.